This T cell receptor (beta chain) was captured in a study of shared clonotypes between healthy human individuals. Overall study context: In total, the donors were a couple of women and a few men aged 18 to 49.

Study results and caveats: Sequencing depth was expected to affect clonotype sharing among donors.

Points on this clone: Its antigen is currently unknown.

Deep level was the assay's run setting. Produced via immunoSEQ multiplex PCR; TCRdb's table is partial and in-frame only. There are roughly 1 million clones in the sample; roughly 75% occur only once, and about 1.5% lies in the top ten. The clonotype originates from a man aged 18 to 29 in good health. The sequenced sample consisted of memory CD4+ T cells sorted from blood. Documented subset: CD45RA-negative fraction.

The DNA of the CDR3 is TGTGCCAGCAGCGAGGGGATAGCGCAGAGCACAGATACGCAGTATTTT. This translates into CASSEGIAQSTDTQYF. V gene TRBV11-2 combines with J gene TRBJ2-3; either TRBD1 or TRBD2 may fit D (5 bases each). The CDR3 has 16 residues. V lost 5 bases and J lost 0, with 15 bases in between. Germline V gene data show CDR1 as SGHAT and CDR2 as FQNNGV.